This TCR beta chain was sequenced for a study of CD8 T cells in Susac syndrome. Per the germline V gene, CDR1 is MGHRA and CDR2 is YSYEKL. J was trimmed by 0 bases and V by 4 bases; bases with no gene match: 3. This CDR3 is 14 amino acids long. In the multiple sclerosis control group, patients were treatment-naive and had stable or active relapsing-remitting disease. With random hexamers, roughly 0.45 to 1 ug RNA was reverse transcribed. Each CDR3 protein is one row after TCRdb ran MiXCR on the immunoSEQ multiplex PCR reads. The sample records some 400,000 distinct CDR3 sequences, more than 80% being singletons.

The rearrangement joins TRBV4-1 to TRBJ2-7; 7 bases are a match to TRBD2. The sequence derives from a human donor with multiple sclerosis. The sequenced material came from CD8+ T cells from PBMCs. DNA for the CDR3: TGCGCCAGCAGCCCCAGCGGGGCCTCCTACGAGCAGTACTTC. This encodes CASSPSGASYEQYF.